Listed here are 9 T cell receptor beta chains from one sample, sequenced in a study of blood T cell repertoires in COVID-19 (TCRdb year 2020). The method was the immunoSEQ multiplex PCR assay. Drawn from immuneACCESS, this table holds only the in-frame rearrangements with V and J called that TCRdb kept. Clones are partly lost; checked studies trace under half to an unresolved V gene and leave the rest unexplained. This sample has 320,000 or so clones in its table, and around 85% of those were observed once. The ten top clones hold around 1.9% of the sample. The specimen was PBMCs or T cells enriched from blood (not recorded which). The receptors derive from a woman in her twenties or thirties who had been exposed to COVID-19.

The CDR3 DNA reads TGTGCCAGCAGCGCACGCGGAGTTGCATATAGCACAGATACGCAGTATTTT. Protein product: CASSARGVAYSTDTQYF. The rearrangement links TRBV11-3 to TRBJ2-3; no clear D. The CDR3 length is 17 residues. Between the trimmed V and J ends, which lost 5 bases and 0 bases, there was a span of 18 bases. The V gene's germline CDR1 is SGHNT and CDR2 YENEEA.

The rearrangement joins TRBV7-2 to TRBJ2-5; D is undetermined. CDR1 SGHTA and CDR2 FQGNSA come from the germline V gene. V lost 2 bases and J lost 2, with 3 bases in between. This CDR3 spans 12 amino acids. The CDR3 nucleotides read TGTGCCAGCAGCTTACTTCAAGAGACCCAGTACTTC. As protein: CASSLLQETQYF.

This clone is a singleton in its sample. V usage is TRBV11-1 and J usage is TRBJ2-7; D might be TRBD1 (6 bases). Looked up from germline, CDR1 is SGHAT and CDR2 is FQDESV (reference sequence). Trimming removed 6 bases from V and 2 bases from J, with 11 bases in between. The CDR3 has 13 amino acids. The CDR3 loop reads CASSFRQAYEQYF. The CDR3 coding sequence is TGTGCCAGCAGTTTCAGACAGGCCTACGAGCAGTACTTC.

The chain has TRBV21-1 and TRBJ1-4; TRBD1 is taken as the D call from the table, unchecked against the DNA. TRBV21-1 constitutes a pseudogene. CDR3 size: 16 residues. The CDR3 sequence: CASSTSEGGWNEKLFF. The CDR3 coding sequence is TGTGCCAGCAGCACGTCAGAAGGGGGCTGGAATGAAAAACTGTTTTTT.

This clone came up a few times. One end of the junction varies from germline; a read error may be responsible. CDR3 amino acids: CASSVKTVQGASTLYTF. The CDR3 DNA is TGTGCTAGCAGCGTAAAGACGGTACAGGGGGCTAGTACGCTCTACACCTTC. The gene calls are TRBV7-7 and TRBJ1-2, with 9 bases that match TRBD1. Germline lookup yields CDR1 SSHAT and CDR2 FNYEAQ (reference sequence). The CDR3 runs to 17 residues.

This chain connects TRBV7-3 to TRBJ2-2; D is perhaps TRBD2 (5 bases). V lost 2 bases to trimming and J lost 4 bases, with 14 bases between them. Germline-derived CDR1 and CDR2 are SGHTA and FQGTGA. The CDR3 has 16 residues. This CDR3 is CASSLSGNVGTGELFF. CDR3 coding DNA: TGTGCCAGCAGCTTATCGGGGAATGTGGGCACCGGGGAGCTGTTTTTT.

The rearrangement uses TRBV29-1 and TRBJ1-5; 7 bases line up with TRBD1. With 4 bases clipped from V and 5 bases from J, the junction kept 5 bases outside the gene matches. This CDR3 is built from 13 residues. In germline, CDR1 is SQVTM, CDR2 ANQGSEA. The CDR3 DNA is TGCAGCGTTGCAGGGGGTCCAGATCAGCCCCAGCATTTT. Protein sequence: CSVAGGPDQPQHF.

In this sample, this clone turned up once. CDR3 protein: CSVGWGLAGGTDTQYF. In DNA form, the CDR3 reads TGCAGCGTTGGGTGGGGGCTAGCGGGAGGCACAGATACGCAGTATTTT. This chain joins TRBV29-1 and TRBJ2-3; 10 positions match TRBD2. Per germline, CDR1 SQVTM and CDR2 ANQGSEA. The CDR3 covers 16 residues. V was pared by 4 bases and J by 1 base, with 8 bases of the junction left unmatched.

The chain recombines TRBV27 with TRBJ1-1; the match to TRBD1 covers 7 bases. Germline V gene sequence: CDR1 MNHEY, CDR2 SMNVEV (reference sequence). J was trimmed by 4 bases and V by 4 bases; bases with no gene match: 12. This CDR3 region has 16 residues. The CDR3 DNA reads TGTGCCAGCAGTTCATCTAAGGGGGCATGGGGCACTGAAGCTTTCTTT. This gives the protein CASSSSKGAWGTEAFF.